One sample yielded the 20 T cell receptor beta chains listed below, sequenced in a study of blood T cell repertoires in COVID-19. Profiled with immunoSEQ multiplex PCR; TCRdb holds only in-frame clones, not every one. The profile covers approximately 530,000 clones, with 85% to 90% appearing a single time and less than 9.5% taken by the ten largest. Sequencing was carried out using peripheral blood. Receptors were obtained from a woman aged 45-65 years with COVID-19, enrolled during active disease.

V is TRBV5-1 and J is TRBJ1-2, with 10 bases fitting TRBD1. CDR1 and CDR2 (germline): SGHRS, YFSETQ. CDR3 size: 14 residues. After removal of 4 bases from V and 4 bases from J, the junction contained 4 bases not matched to a gene. CDR3 sequence: CASSAGQGPYGYTF. The CDR3 nucleotides read TGCGCCAGCAGCGCGGGACAGGGGCCCTATGGCTACACCTTC.

The V gene is TRBV6-5, the J gene TRBJ2-7, with TRBD1 matching over 7 bases. With V trimmed by 5 bases and J by 9 bases, 13 bases remained unmatched. Germline lookup yields CDR1 MNHEY and CDR2 SVGAGI. The CDR3 extends over 14 amino acids. CDR3 sequence: CASSLRQGPDLQYF. CDR3 sequence (DNA): TGTGCCAGCAGTCTAAGACAGGGTCCCGATTTGCAGTACTTC.

The V gene is TRBV5-1, the J gene TRBJ2-7; 12 positions match TRBD2. This CDR3 is 16 amino acids long. From germline, CDR1 is SGHRS and CDR2 YFSETQ. V lost 1 base to trimming and J lost 4 bases; unmatched junction nucleotides: 6. This chain's CDR3 is CASSLKPTSGGYEQYF. The CDR3 DNA sequence: TGCGCCAGCAGCTTGAAGCCGACTAGCGGGGGATACGAGCAGTACTTC.

This clone was counted once. This chain links TRBV2 with TRBJ2-7, with D maybe TRBD2 (5 bases). The CDR3 length is 13 residues. Trimming removed 9 bases from V and 0 bases from J, with 12 bases in between. CDR1 is SNHLY, CDR2 FYNNEI, per germline. Here the CDR3 DNA reads TGTGCCAGTGGACGGGATAACTCCTACGAGCAGTACTTC. Translation: CASGRDNSYEQYF.

This sequence joins TRBV7-9 and TRBJ2-5; a possible D gene is TRBD1 (6 bases). Trimming pared 7 bases from V and 0 bases from J, leaving 12 bases between. Looked up from germline, CDR1 is SEHNR and CDR2 is FQNEAQ (reference sequence). This CDR3 region has 14 residues. The CDR3 loop is CASTVGGHQETQYF. The CDR3 region has the DNA TGTGCCAGCACCGTAGGGGGTCACCAAGAGACCCAGTACTTC.

The chain employs TRBV2 and TRBJ2-7, with a weak D call TRBD2 (5 bases). V was cut by 0 bases and J by 5 bases, with 11 bases left in between. CDR1 is SNHLY and CDR2 is FYNNEI in the germline V gene. This CDR3 region has 14 residues. The CDR3 DNA sequence: TGTGCCAGCAGTGAAGCTGCGGGTTTCGACGAGCAGTACTTC. Translation gives CASSEAAGFDEQYF. The full variable domain, with the rest looked up from reference TRBV2 and TRBJ2-7, is EPEVTQTPSHQVTQMGQEVILRCVPISNHLYFYWYRQILGQKVEFLVSFYNNEISEKSEIFDDQFSVERPDGSNFTLKIRSTKLEDSAMYFCASSEAAGFDEQYFGPGTRLTVT.

The chain uses TRBV2 and TRBJ1-2; 9 bases are shared with TRBD1. The CDR3 is 15 residues long. Germline V gene lookup returns CDR1 SNHLY and CDR2 FYNNEI. V trimming: 6 bases; J trimming: 6 bases; junction bases outside the gene matches: 11. The DNA for the CDR3 is TGTGCCAGCAGCCCCTCCACAGGGGGCATCGATGGCTACACCTTC. This encodes CASSPSTGGIDGYTF. Together with reference TRBV2 and TRBJ1-2, the CDR3 gives the full variable domain: EPEVTQTPSHQVTQMGQEVILRCVPISNHLYFYWYRQILGQKVEFLVSFYNNEISEKSEIFDDQFSVERPDGSNFTLKIRSTKLEDSAMYFCASSPSTGGIDGYTFGSGTRLTVV.

CDR3 loop: CASSEGVAQYF. The CDR3 DNA reads TGTGCCAGCAGTGAGGGGGTGGCGCAGTACTTC. This chain uses TRBV28 with TRBJ2-7; the D gene is possibly TRBD1 (6 bases). V lost 5 bases to trimming and J lost 9 bases, with 11 bases between them. CDR1 is MDHEN and CDR2 is SYDVKM in the germline V gene. The CDR3 covers 11 residues.

This sequence joins TRBV15 and TRBJ1-4; 8 bases match TRBD1. Germline V lookup: CDR1 LNHNV, CDR2 YYDKDF (reference sequence). V gave up 5 bases and J gave up 8 bases; unmatched junction bases: 7. There are 14 residues in the CDR3. The CDR3 here is CATSPDRGTEKLFF. CDR3 in DNA: TGTGCCACCAGCCCCGACAGGGGCACCGAAAAACTGTTTTTT.

The chain carries TRBV30 and TRBJ1-2; 9 bases are a match to TRBD1. V shed 4 bases, J shed 5 bases, and the junction held 8 bases outside the gene matches. CDR3 length equals 14 residues. Germline CDR1 is GTSNPN and CDR2 is SVGIG (reference sequence). The CDR3 nucleotides are TGTGCCTGGAACCAGGACAGGGGAGGTTATGGCTACACCTTC. As protein: CAWNQDRGGYGYTF.

This chain joins TRBV4-2 and TRBJ1-2; tentatively, D is TRBD1 (5 bases). In germline, CDR1 is LGHNA, CDR2 YNFKEQ. The CDR3 spans 14 residues. V was shortened by 4 bases and J by 8 bases, with 17 bases between the two germline ends. The CDR3 loop reads CASSPRSGGLGYTF. In DNA form, the CDR3 reads TGTGCCAGCAGCCCACGGTCGGGGGGACTCGGCTACACCTTC.

The V and J genes are TRBV18 and TRBJ2-7; 10 positions match TRBD2. Germline CDR1 KGHSH, CDR2 LQKENI. Trimming took 2 bases from V and 6 from J; bases not matched to a gene: 10. This CDR3 is built from 16 residues. Here the CDR3 DNA reads TGTGCCAGCTCACCAATCCTCAGCGGGGGGGCAGCCGAGCAGTACTTC. This codes for CASSPILSGGAAEQYF.

The V and J genes are TRBV7-3 and TRBJ1-6; a weak D match, TRBD1 (6 bases). Trimming cost V 0 bases and J 10 bases, with 13 bases left between them. Per germline, CDR1 SGHTA and CDR2 FQGTGA. This CDR3 is 15 amino acids long. The CDR3: CASSLTGGQGSPLHF. The CDR3 DNA sequence: TGTGCCAGCAGCTTAACGGGGGGGCAGGGCTCACCCCTCCACTTT.

The chain joins TRBV5-6 to TRBJ2-7; 9 bases are shared with TRBD1. Germline V gene sequence: CDR1 SGHDT, CDR2 YYEEEE. This CDR3 region has 14 residues. V lost 3 bases to trimming and J lost 5 bases; unmatched junction nucleotides: 6. In DNA, the CDR3 is TGTGCCAGCAGCTCGGGGACAGGGTTCCACGAGCAGTACTTC. Translated, it gives CASSSGTGFHEQYF.

This clone was recorded once. V usage is TRBV9 and J usage is TRBJ1-1; 7 positions agree with TRBD1. From germline, CDR1 is SGDLS and CDR2 YYNGEE. Trimming at V came to 5 bases and at J to 1 base, leaving 8 bases not matched to a gene. The CDR3 sequence is 15 residues long. The CDR3, as DNA: TGTGCCAGCAGTCGCAGAGGGGGCCCGAACACTGAAGCTTTCTTT. Protein: CASSRRGGPNTEAFF. The whole variable domain, filled in from reference TRBV9 and TRBJ1-1, reads DSGVTQTPKHLITATGQRVTLRCSPRSGDLSVYWYQQSLDQGLQFLIQYYNGEERAKGNILERFSAQQFPDLHSELNLSSLELGDSALYFCASSRRGGPNTEAFFGQGTRLTVV.

The rearrangement links TRBV11-2 to TRBJ2-2; D is uncertain. The length of the CDR3 is 14 residues. Germline V gene sequence: CDR1 SGHAT, CDR2 FQNNGV. V lost 1 base to trimming and J lost 6 bases, with 9 bases between them. CDR3 DNA sequence: TGTGCCAGCAGCTTAGGATTACGGGCCGGGGAGCTGTTTTTT. Translation: CASSLGLRAGELFF.

The chain combines TRBV7-3 with TRBJ2-5; D is uncertain. The germline V gene encodes CDR1 SGHTA and CDR2 FQGTGA. V gave up 2 bases and J gave up 2 bases, with 30 bases separating them. The CDR3 length is 21 residues. Here the CDR3 DNA reads TGTGCCAGCAGCTTAGCTAGTTCCGGTGCAACTCTATGGCCGTCTCAAGAGACCCAGTACTTC. This translates into CASSLASSGATLWPSQETQYF.

The chain recombines TRBV5-1 with TRBJ2-5, with D unresolved. Germline values: CDR1 SGHRS, CDR2 YFSETQ. V lost 0 bases and J lost 0, with 6 bases in between. This CDR3 region has 14 residues. As DNA, the CDR3 is TGCGCCAGCAGCTTGGAAGCTTACCAAGAGACCCAGTACTTC. Translated, it gives CASSLEAYQETQYF.

The chain couples TRBV30 to TRBJ1-2, with 7 bases aligning to TRBD1. V lost 2 bases, J lost 8 bases, and 5 bases stayed unmatched. CDR1 is GTSNPN, CDR2 SVGIG, per germline (reference sequence). The CDR3 runs 12 residues. The CDR3 sequence: CAWSPRDRGYTF. Here the CDR3 DNA reads TGTGCCTGGAGTCCCCGGGACAGAGGCTACACCTTC.

The rearrangement joins TRBV2 to TRBJ1-2; D is ambiguous. With 1 base removed from V and 5 bases from J, the gap between germline ends came to 11 bases. The CDR3 contains 14 residues. From germline, CDR1 is SNHLY and CDR2 FYNNEI. The CDR3, as DNA: TGTGCCAGCAGTGAAGGGAGTGGAACGTATGGCTACACCTTC. Translating gives CASSEGSGTYGYTF. Looking up the rest from reference TRBV2 and TRBJ1-2 gives the full variable domain: EPEVTQTPSHQVTQMGQEVILRCVPISNHLYFYWYRQILGQKVEFLVSFYNNEISEKSEIFDDQFSVERPDGSNFTLKIRSTKLEDSAMYFCASSEGSGTYGYTFGSGTRLTVV.